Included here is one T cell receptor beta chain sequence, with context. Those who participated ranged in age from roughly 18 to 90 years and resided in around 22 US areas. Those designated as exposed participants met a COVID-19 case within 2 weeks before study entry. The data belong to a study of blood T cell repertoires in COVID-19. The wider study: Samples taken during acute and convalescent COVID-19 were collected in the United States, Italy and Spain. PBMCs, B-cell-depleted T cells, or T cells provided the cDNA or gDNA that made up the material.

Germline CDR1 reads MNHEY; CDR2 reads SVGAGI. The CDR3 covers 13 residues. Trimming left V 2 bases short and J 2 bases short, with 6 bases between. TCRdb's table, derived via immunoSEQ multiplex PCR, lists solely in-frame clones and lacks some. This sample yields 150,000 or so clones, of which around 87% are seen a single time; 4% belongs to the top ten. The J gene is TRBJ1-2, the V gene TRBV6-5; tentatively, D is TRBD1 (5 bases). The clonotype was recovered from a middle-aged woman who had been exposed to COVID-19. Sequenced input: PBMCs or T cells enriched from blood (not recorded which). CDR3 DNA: TGTGCCAGCAGTTACGGGGCGAACTATGGCTACACCTTC. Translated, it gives CASSYGANYGYTF.